A single sample is the source of the 30 T cell receptor beta chains below, sequenced in a study of human T cells and chemical hapten exposure. Time point reported: patch test 1, 2 weeks after DPC sensitization. Described treatment: therapeutic diphenylcyclopropenone sensitization with weekly scalp DPC. TCRdb reprocessed the RACE reads via MiXCR and lists one record per CDR3 protein. The sample carries around 100,000 distinct CDR3 sequences, approximately 10% recorded once. The specimen comprised whole blood, sampled in connection with sensitization to the hapten diphenylcyclopropenone (DPC). The receptors here all came from a woman in her forties with alopecia areata. Some clones in this sample may be carry-over from other donors' samples.

This clonotype showed up just a few times. The chain uses TRBV7-9 and TRBJ2-7, with TRBD2 matching 11 bases. The CDR3 is made up of 13 amino acids. V lost 7 bases, J lost 7 bases, and 6 bases stayed unmatched. Germline V lookup: CDR1 SEHNR, CDR2 FQNEAQ (reference sequence). The CDR3 loop reads CASKLAGDEEQYF. The CDR3 DNA reads as TGTGCCAGCAAACTAGCGGGAGATGAGGAGCAGTACTTC.

This clonotype has more than one count but fewer than ten. The chain joins TRBV7-2 to TRBJ2-2; possibly TRBD2 for D (6 bases). Germline CDR1 SGHTA, CDR2 FQGNSA. V was cut by 3 bases and J by 6 bases, with 14 bases left in between. The CDR3 has 15 residues. The CDR3 reads CASSLGRDTAGELFF. CDR3 bases: TGTGCCAGCAGCTTGGGGCGGGATACGGCCGGGGAGCTGTTTTTT.

This clonotype came up many times. The rearrangement uses TRBV20-1 and TRBJ2-5; D is possibly TRBD2 (6 bases). CDR3 length: 14 amino acids. Germline-derived CDR1 and CDR2 are DFQATT and SNEGSKA (reference sequence). Trimming took 0 bases from V and 7 from J, leaving 15 bases between them. This chain's CDR3 is CSARDASGRGTQYF. CDR3 in DNA: TGCAGTGCTAGAGATGCATCGGGGCGGGGGACCCAGTACTTC.

This clonotype has ten or more counts. The chain joins TRBV10-3 to TRBJ2-3; 8 nucleotides align to TRBD2. In germline, CDR1 is ENHRY, CDR2 SYGVKD. CDR3 length: 14 amino acids. CDR3 DNA sequence: TGTGCTTCGCAGGCGGGGGGACTCACAGATACGCAGTATTTT. Protein product: CASQAGGLTDTQYF.

There are many counts of this clonotype. J is TRBJ2-3 and V is TRBV3-1, with a possible D match to TRBD2 (6 bases). The V and J ends lost 4 bases and 5 bases respectively, with 19 bases between them. The germline CDR1 and CDR2 sequences are LGHDT and YNNKEL (reference sequence). The CDR3 runs 16 residues. The CDR3 bases are TGTGCCAGCAGCCCAGCTAGCGCGATGAGGGGAGATACGCAGTATTTT. Protein sequence: CASSPASAMRGDTQYF.

This chain joins TRBV3-1 and TRBJ1-1; D unresolved. There are 13 residues in the CDR3. Looked up from germline, CDR1 is LGHDT and CDR2 is YNNKEL (reference sequence). V was cut by 4 bases and J by 5 bases, with 11 bases left in between. The CDR3 is CASSRRSGTEAFF. The CDR3 region has the DNA TGTGCCAGCAGCCGGCGCTCCGGGACTGAAGCTTTCTTT.

A few counts support this clonotype. The chain recombines TRBV7-2 with TRBJ2-2; 7 bases are shared with TRBD1. Germline trimming cut 0 bases from V and 5 bases from J; bases unmatched to any gene: 3. Germline CDR1 is SGHTA and CDR2 is FQGNSA. This CDR3 comprises 15 residues. The CDR3 nucleotides read TGTGCCAGCAGCTTAGCACAGGGGAGAACCGGGGAGCTGTTTTTT. Translating it yields CASSLAQGRTGELFF.

This clonotype was seen a handful of times. The chain uses TRBV3-2 and TRBJ2-1; TRBD2 is the table's D call and was not checked against the DNA. TRBV3-2 is a recognized pseudogene. This CDR3 is 17 amino acids long. CDR3 protein: CASSQDGIQEGWGEQFF. For the CDR3, the DNA is TGTGCCAGCAGCCAAGACGGAATACAGGAGGGATGGGGTGAGCAGTTCTTC.

This clonotype was seen ten or more times. This sequence joins TRBV6-2 or TRBV6-3 and TRBJ2-7; D unresolved. The CDR3 totals 15 residues. V lost 8 bases to trimming and J lost 0 bases, with 17 bases between them. In germline, CDR1 is MNHEY, CDR2 SVGEGT. The CDR3 DNA reads TGTGCCAGCCACTTGGTGGGCAGGAGCTCCTACGAGCAGTACTTC. Encoded protein: CASHLVGRSSYEQYF.

The chain is built from TRBV2 and TRBJ2-1, with D possibly matching TRBD2 (6 bases). The V gene's germline CDR1 is SNHLY and CDR2 FYNNEI. The CDR3 extends over 17 amino acids. The V gene lost 2 bases and the J gene lost 0 bases, with 14 bases spanning the gap. The DNA for the CDR3 is TGTGCCAGCAGTGAAAGGGGCGGGGAAAGCTCCTACAATGAGCAGTTCTTC. Its translation is CASSERGGESSYNEQFF.

This chain joins TRBV7-9 and TRBJ1-1; the D gene is possibly TRBD1 (6 bases). Looked up from germline, CDR1 is SEHNR and CDR2 is FQNEAQ (reference sequence). The CDR3 is 14 residues long. Trimming took off 1 base at V and 7 bases at J, with 13 bases between the two ends. CDR3 residues: CASSLDRAENEAFF. The DNA for the CDR3 is TGTGCCAGCAGCTTAGACAGGGCTGAGAATGAAGCTTTCTTT.

This clonotype was detected a few times. The chain employs TRBV5-1 and TRBJ2-7; no clear D. The germline V gene encodes CDR1 SGHRS and CDR2 YFSETQ. CDR3 size: 16 residues. V gave up 4 bases and J gave up 0 bases, with 17 bases separating them. The CDR3 region is CASSPGDTVSSYEQYF. The CDR3 nucleotides read TGCGCCAGCAGCCCAGGAGATACAGTTAGCTCCTACGAGCAGTACTTC.

The rearrangement links TRBV29-1 to TRBJ2-1; D is tentatively TRBD1 or TRBD2 (6 bases each). The germline gives CDR1 SQVTM, CDR2 ANQGSEA. The CDR3 length is 16 residues. The V and J ends lost 6 bases and 0 bases respectively, with 18 bases between them. The DNA of the CDR3 is TGCAGCGTCCCCGGGGGCGTCCAGGTCTCCTACAATGAGCAGTTCTTC. This translates into CSVPGGVQVSYNEQFF.

The chain combines TRBV5-1 with TRBJ2-7, with 9 nucleotides matching TRBD2. The V segment lost 0 bases and the J segment 0 bases; nucleotides outside the gene matches: 7. The CDR3 has 17 amino acids. Per the germline V gene, CDR1 is SGHRS and CDR2 is YFSETQ. DNA of the CDR3: TGCGCCAGCAGCTTGGTTAGCGGGAGAACCAGCTCCTACGAGCAGTACTTC. Translation gives CASSLVSGRTSSYEQYF.

This chain connects TRBV5-1 to TRBJ2-7, with 7 bases that match TRBD1. CDR1 is SGHRS and CDR2 is YFSETQ in the germline V gene. The CDR3 totals 15 residues. V trimming: 1 base; J trimming: 5 bases; junction bases outside the gene matches: 9. CDR3 nucleotide sequence: TGCGCCAGCAGCTTGAGTATTTCGCAGGGGGACGAGCAGTACTTC. Its protein product is CASSLSISQGDEQYF.

This chain joins TRBV7-2 and TRBJ2-1, with 14 bases identical to TRBD2. The CDR3 length is 17 residues. From germline, CDR1 is SGHTA and CDR2 FQGNSA. The V gene end was trimmed by 5 bases and the J gene end by 9 bases; junction bases not matched to a gene: 12. This CDR3 reads CASSARLAGGLSREQFF. The DNA of the CDR3 is TGTGCCAGCAGCGCCCGACTAGCGGGAGGGCTATCCCGTGAGCAGTTCTTC.

V is TRBV12-3 or TRBV12-4 and J is TRBJ1-6, with 7 bases identical to TRBD1. Losses at the gene ends were 6 bases for V and 7 bases for J; bases not matched to a gene: 3. This CDR3 spans 13 amino acids. CDR3: CASSGTANSPLHF. DNA for the CDR3: TGTGCCAGCAGCGGGACAGCCAATTCACCCCTCCACTTT.

The rearrangement joins TRBV6-1 to TRBJ1-2; 7 bases agree with TRBD1. The CDR3 spans 14 residues. Germline V CDR1 and CDR2: MNHNS, SASEGT. With 6 bases clipped from V and 4 bases from J, the junction kept 8 bases outside the gene matches. As DNA, the CDR3 is TGTGCCAGCAGCCGACAGGGCCCCGCCTATGGCTACACCTTC. Its protein product is CASSRQGPAYGYTF.

This clonotype has at least ten counts. This sequence joins TRBV7-2 and TRBJ2-3; possible D gene TRBD2, 6 bases. V was clipped by 5 bases and J by 2 bases, with 26 bases between them. Germline V lookup: CDR1 SGHTA, CDR2 FQGNSA. This CDR3 has 19 amino acids. The CDR3 loop reads CASSPTPLANLLPTDTQYF. CDR3 nucleotide sequence: TGTGCCAGCAGCCCAACGCCCCTAGCGAACCTCCTCCCCACAGATACGCAGTATTTT. Together with reference TRBV7-2 and TRBJ2-3, the CDR3 gives the full variable domain: GAGVSQSPSNKVTEKGKDVELRCDPISGHTALYWYRQSLGQGLEFLIYFQGNSAPDKSGLPSDRFSAERTGGSVSTLTIQRTQQEDSAVYLCASSPTPLANLLPTDTQYFGPGTRLTVL.

CDR3 DNA sequence: TGTGCCAGCAGCTTAGGGCGTGGGTTTAACACTGAAGCTTTCTTT. Translating gives CASSLGRGFNTEAFF. The chain couples TRBV7-2 to TRBJ1-1; D gene uncertain. V was cut by 1 base and J by 2 bases, with 11 bases left in between. Germline values: CDR1 SGHTA, CDR2 FQGNSA. The CDR3 contains 15 residues.

This chain links TRBV25-1 with TRBJ2-3, with TRBD2 matching 8 bases. Per germline, CDR1 MGHDK and CDR2 SYGVNS. V dropped 5 bases and J dropped 4; count of bases not matched to a gene: 8. The CDR3 sequence is 15 residues long. This CDR3 is CASSQASGSPDTQYF. CDR3 nucleotides: TGTGCCAGCAGTCAGGCAAGCGGGAGTCCAGATACGCAGTATTTT.

The chain carries TRBV7-2 and TRBJ2-7; 11 bases fit TRBD2. CDR3 length equals 16 residues. Germline V gene data show CDR1 as SGHTA and CDR2 as FQGNSA. V shed 5 bases and J 6 bases; nucleotides not matched to a gene: 12. CDR3 in amino acids: CASSPDSGGAVGEQYF. The CDR3, as DNA: TGTGCCAGCAGCCCCGATAGCGGGGGGGCGGTTGGCGAGCAGTACTTC.

This clonotype was detected many times. V gene TRBV24-1 combines with J gene TRBJ2-2; TRBD1 matches 8 bases. CDR1 KGHDR and CDR2 SFDVKD come from the germline V gene. The CDR3 is 18 amino acids. Trimming removed 4 bases from V and 0 bases from J; junction bases left unmatched: 9. The CDR3 is CATSDNYPGQANTGELFF. The CDR3 region has the DNA TGTGCCACCAGTGACAATTATCCGGGACAGGCGAACACCGGGGAGCTGTTTTTT.

This chain uses TRBV5-4 with TRBJ2-4, with D tentatively TRBD2 (6 bases). The CDR3 consists of 15 residues. Trimming removed 4 bases at V and 0 bases at J, with 11 bases between. Germline V gene data show CDR1 as SGHNT and CDR2 as YYREEE (reference sequence). CDR3 sequence: CASSPGGVAKNIQYF. The DNA for the CDR3 is TGTGCCAGCAGCCCCGGGGGTGTAGCCAAAAACATTCAGTACTTC.

The chain employs TRBV9 and TRBJ2-1, with D tentatively TRBD2 (5 bases). CDR3 length: 16 amino acids. CDR1 and CDR2 from the germline V gene are SGDLS and YYNGEE. V shed 0 bases and J shed 1 base, with 11 bases lying between them. The CDR3 DNA is TGTGCCAGCAGCGTAGCGGGGTTCTCTTCCTACAATGAGCAGTTCTTC. It yields the protein CASSVAGFSSYNEQFF.

The chain has TRBV7-2 and TRBJ2-2; no firm D call. V lost 5 bases and J 2 bases, leaving 9 bases between the germline ends. This CDR3 is 14 amino acids long. Per germline, CDR1 SGHTA and CDR2 FQGNSA. The CDR3 coding sequence is TGTGCCAGCAGCCTTCCCGCTAACACCGGGGAGCTGTTTTTT. Protein sequence: CASSLPANTGELFF.

This clonotype is a singleton in its sample. A much larger clonotype is one base distant, so this may be a read error. The genes are TRBV6-2 or TRBV6-3 and TRBJ2-6; D is undetermined. V gave up 3 bases and J gave up 0 bases, with 12 bases separating them. CDR3 length: 17 residues. Germline V gene lookup returns CDR1 MNHEY and CDR2 SVGEGT. The CDR3 spells CASSYWYTHSGANVLTF. The CDR3 coding sequence is TGTGCCAGCAGTTATTGGTACACCCACTCTGGGGCCAACGTCCTGACTTTC.

Only one count was recorded for this clonotype. A much larger clone differs from this one at a single base, so this may be a read error. The V call is TRBV6-5, the J call TRBJ1-1, with D perhaps matching TRBD1 (5 bases). This CDR3 is built from 14 residues. CDR1 is MNHEY and CDR2 is SVGAGI in the germline V gene. V lost 7 bases to trimming and J lost 3 bases, with 15 bases between them. The DNA of the CDR3 is TGTGCCAGCACTAACAGGATCTCGGACACTGAAGCTTTCTTT. Translating gives CASTNRISDTEAFF.

This sequence joins TRBV6-1 and TRBJ2-4, with D perhaps matching TRBD2 (5 bases). V was cut by 6 bases and J by 0 bases, with 15 bases left in between. The CDR3 covers 16 residues. CDR1 is MNHNS, CDR2 SASEGT, per germline. The CDR3 nucleotides are TGTGCCAGCAGGGCGAACAGCGGTCTAGCCAAAAACATTCAGTACTTC. It specifies CASRANSGLAKNIQYF.

The rearrangement uses TRBV9 and TRBJ2-7; 8 bases line up with TRBD2. Germline loops: CDR1 SGDLS, CDR2 YYNGEE. Losses at the gene ends were 0 bases for V and 2 bases for J; bases not matched to a gene: 4. The CDR3 contains 15 residues. In DNA, the CDR3 is TGTGCCAGCAGCGTAGCAAGCGGGGGAACCTACGAGCAGTACTTC. Amino acids: CASSVASGGTYEQYF.